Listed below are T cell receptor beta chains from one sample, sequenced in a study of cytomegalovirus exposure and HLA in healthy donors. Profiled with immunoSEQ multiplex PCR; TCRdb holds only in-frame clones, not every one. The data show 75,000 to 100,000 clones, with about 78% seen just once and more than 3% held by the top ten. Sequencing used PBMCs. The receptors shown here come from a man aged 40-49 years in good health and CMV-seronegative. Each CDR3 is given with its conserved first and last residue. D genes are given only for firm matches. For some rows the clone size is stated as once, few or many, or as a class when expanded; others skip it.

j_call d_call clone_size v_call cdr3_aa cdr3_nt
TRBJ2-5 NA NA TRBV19 CASAAGRQETQYF TGTGCCAGTGCGGCAGGGCGGCAAGAGACCCAGTACTTC
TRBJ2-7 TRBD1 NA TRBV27 CASSLGQGGYEQYF TGTGCCAGCAGTTTAGGACAGGGGGGTTACGAGCAGTACTTC
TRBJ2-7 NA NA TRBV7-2 CASSYRDTTYEQYF TGTGCCAGCAGCTACCGGGACACTACCTACGAGCAGTACTTC
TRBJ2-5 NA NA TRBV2 CASVFEARRETQYF TGTGCCAGCGTCTTCGAGGCGCGCCGGGAGACCCAGTACTTC
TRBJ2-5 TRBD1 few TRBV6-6 CASSYSPGQGGETQYF TGTGCCAGCAGTTACTCGCCGGGACAGGGTGGGGAGACCCAGTACTTC
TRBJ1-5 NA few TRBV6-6 CASKAGVANQPQHF TGTGCCAGCAAGGCGGGGGTTGCCAATCAGCCCCAGCATTTT
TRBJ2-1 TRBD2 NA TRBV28 CASSSLAGGPNEQFF TGTGCCAGCAGTTCGCTAGCGGGAGGGCCGAATGAGCAGTTCTTC
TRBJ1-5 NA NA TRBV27 CASNPVNSNQPQHF TGTGCCAGCAATCCCGTTAATAGCAATCAGCCCCAGCATTTT
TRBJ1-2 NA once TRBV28 CASSYYSRDNYGYTF TGTGCCAGCAGTTATTATTCCAGGGATAACTATGGCTACACCTTC
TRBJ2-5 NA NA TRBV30 CAWSVQGTVQETQYF TGTGCCTGGAGTGTACAGGGAACCGTCCAAGAGACCCAGTACTTC
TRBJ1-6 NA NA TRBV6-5 CASRLGGLLNSPLHF TGTGCCAGCAGGCTAGGGGGTCTATTAAATTCACCCCTCCACTTT
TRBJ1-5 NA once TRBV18 CASSPKQHQPQHF TGTGCCAGCTCACCAAAACAGCATCAGCCCCAGCATTTT
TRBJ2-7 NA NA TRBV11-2 CASSLVAAYEQYF TGTGCCAGCAGCTTAGTGGCAGCCTACGAGCAGTACTTC
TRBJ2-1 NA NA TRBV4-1 CASSLRGNEQFF TGCGCCAGCAGCCTTAGAGGCAATGAGCAGTTCTTC
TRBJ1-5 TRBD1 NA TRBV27 CASSFLGQGGVQPQHF TGTGCCAGCAGTTTTCTCGGACAGGGGGGGGTTCAGCCCCAGCATTTT
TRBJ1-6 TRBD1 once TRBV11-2 CASSLGDRGNSPLHF TGTGCCAGCAGCTTAGGCGACAGGGGAAATTCACCCCTCCACTTT
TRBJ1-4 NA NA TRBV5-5 CASSLAHLRGSLNEKLFF TGTGCCAGCAGCTTGGCCCACCTCAGGGGATCCTTAAATGAAAAACTGTTTTTT
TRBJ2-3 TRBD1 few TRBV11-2 CASSFNSQGWTQYF TGTGCCAGCAGCTTTAACTCACAGGGGTGGACGCAGTATTTT
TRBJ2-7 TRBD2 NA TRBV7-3 CASSPSQRGDHEQYF TGTGCCAGCAGCCCAAGCCAGCGGGGGGACCACGAGCAGTACTTC
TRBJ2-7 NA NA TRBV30 CAWSVSLSSYEQYF TGTGCCTGGAGTGTTTCCCTATCAAGCTACGAGCAGTACTTC
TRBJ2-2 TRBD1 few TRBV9 CASSVRAGGPGELFF TGTGCCAGCAGCGTACGCGCAGGGGGCCCCGGGGAGCTGTTTTTT
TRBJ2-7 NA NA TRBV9 CASSVGAGASYEQYF TGTGCCAGCAGCGTAGGTGCAGGGGCTTCCTACGAGCAGTACTTC
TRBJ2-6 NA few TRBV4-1 CASSQESAGGANVLTF TGCGCCAGCAGCCAAGAGTCGGCAGGAGGGGCCAACGTCCTGACTTTC
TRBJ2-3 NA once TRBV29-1 CSVDPGTDTQYF TGCAGCGTTGATCCTGGCACAGATACTCAGTATTTT
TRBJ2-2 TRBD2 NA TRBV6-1 CASSGAGTSGRATGELFF TGTGCCAGCAGTGGCGCCGGGACTAGCGGGAGGGCCACCGGGGAGCTGTTTTTT
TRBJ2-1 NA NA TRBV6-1 CASNPGTRPYNEQFF TGTGCCAGCAACCCCGGGACAAGACCCTACAATGAGCAGTTCTTC
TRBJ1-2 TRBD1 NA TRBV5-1 CASSVGTVNYGYTF TGCGCCAGCAGCGTAGGGACAGTGAACTATGGCTACACCTTC
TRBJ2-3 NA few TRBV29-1 CSVEGGGITDTQYF TGCAGCGTTGAAGGAGGCGGGATCACAGATACGCAGTATTTT
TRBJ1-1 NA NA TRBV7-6 CASSVQENTEAFF TGTGCCAGCAGCGTACAGGAGAACACTGAAGCTTTCTTT
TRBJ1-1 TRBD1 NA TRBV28 CASTSGTGGVRVNTEAFF TGTGCCAGCACTTCCGGGACAGGGGGCGTTAGGGTGAACACTGAAGCTTTCTTT
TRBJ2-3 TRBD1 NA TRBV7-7 CASSRQGSSTDTQYF TGTGCCAGCAGCCGACAGGGCTCTAGCACAGATACGCAGTATTTT
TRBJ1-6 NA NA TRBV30 CAWGGNSPLHF TGTGCCTGGGGGGGGAATTCACCCCTCCACTTT
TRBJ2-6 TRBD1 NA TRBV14 CASSQDLGTGTGANVLTF TGTGCCAGCAGCCAAGATTTAGGGACAGGGACCGGGGCCAACGTCCTGACTTTC
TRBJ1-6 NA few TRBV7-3 CASSLGGGSPLHF TGTGCCAGCAGCTTAGGGGGGGGGTCACCCCTCCACTTT
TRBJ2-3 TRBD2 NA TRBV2 CASRIGGATDTQYF TGTGCCAGCAGAATCGGGGGGGCGACAGATACGCAGTATTTT
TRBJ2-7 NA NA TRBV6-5 CASRLGSGNEQYF TGTGCCAGCAGACTAGGGTCTGGAAACGAGCAGTACTTC
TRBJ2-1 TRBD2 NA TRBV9 CASSVDPGGGALNEQFF TGTGCCAGCAGCGTAGATCCGGGCGGGGGGGCCCTCAATGAGCAGTTCTTC
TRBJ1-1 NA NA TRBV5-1 CASSLQGLDTEAFF TGCGCCAGCAGCTTGCAGGGGTTGGACACTGAAGCTTTCTTT
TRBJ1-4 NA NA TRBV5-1 CASSLALRREEKLFF TGCGCCAGCAGCTTGGCTTTGAGACGGGAAGAAAAACTGTTTTTT